This passage covers 7 T cell receptor beta chains from one sample sequenced in a study of cytomegalovirus exposure and HLA in healthy donors. Amplification used 60 Vbeta primers and 13 Jbeta primers. Data came from immunoSEQ multiplex PCR; TCRdb stores just in-frame clones and leaves some out. The repertoire holds about 76,000 clones, with less than 80% as singletons. Sequencing input: PBMCs. The receptors here all came from a woman in her thirties or forties in good health and CMV-seropositive.

CDR3: CASSFFGGATNEKLFF. CDR3 nucleotide sequence: TGTGCCAGCAGTTTCTTCGGCGGCGCAACTAATGAAAAACTGTTTTTT. The chain combines TRBV27 with TRBJ1-4; D is ambiguous. CDR3 length equals 16 residues. The ends were cut back, 3 bases at V and 0 bases at J, with 11 bases in the middle. Germline V CDR1 and CDR2: MNHEY, SMNVEV (reference sequence).

The rearrangement joins TRBV15 to TRBJ1-1; TRBD1 might be the D (5 bases). The CDR3 spans 15 residues. The germline V gene encodes CDR1 LNHNV and CDR2 YYDKDF (reference sequence). V was cut by 1 base and J by 1 base, with 10 bases left in between. The CDR3 DNA sequence: TGTGCCACCAGCAGAGGGGGAGGGACGAACACTGAAGCTTTCTTT. Protein: CATSRGGGTNTEAFF.

The chain links TRBV28 to TRBJ2-7; the match to TRBD2 covers 10 bases. The CDR3 sequence is 16 residues long. Germline values: CDR1 MDHEN, CDR2 SYDVKM. V lost 6 bases and J lost 5; bases outside the gene matches: 13. Here the CDR3 reads CASSQDPQRGGDEQYF. The DNA for the CDR3 is TGTGCCAGCAGCCAAGATCCCCAGCGGGGGGGCGACGAGCAGTACTTC.

This clone was seen more than once but under ten times. V and J are TRBV4-1 and TRBJ2-7, with TRBD1 identical over 10 bases. CDR1 and CDR2 from the germline V gene are MGHRA and YSYEKL. Trimming removed 6 bases from V and 5 bases from J; junction bases left unmatched: 10. The CDR3 has 15 residues. CDR3 in DNA: TGCGCCAGCAGTCTCCTGGGACAGGGGAACCACGAGCAGTACTTC. Its protein product is CASSLLGQGNHEQYF.

The chain uses TRBV5-1 and TRBJ1-1; no reliable D call. The CDR3 totals 14 residues. V was trimmed by 2 bases and J by 1 base, leaving 9 bases between them. The V gene's germline CDR1 is SGHRS and CDR2 YFSETQ. In DNA, the CDR3 is TGCGCCAGCAGCTTTAGAGAATCGAACACTGAAGCTTTCTTT. Translated: CASSFRESNTEAFF.

The chain joins TRBV19 to TRBJ2-2; no firm D call. The CDR3 runs to 13 residues. CDR1 LNHDA and CDR2 SQIVND come from the germline V gene (reference sequence). Trimming cost V 4 bases and J 3 bases, with 6 bases left between them. The CDR3 DNA follows: TGTGCCAGTAGTACCCAGTACACCGGGGAGCTGTTTTTT. It translates to CASSTQYTGELFF.

The rearrangement joins TRBV6-1 to TRBJ1-2; 9 positions agree with TRBD1. CDR1 is MNHNS, CDR2 SASEGT, per germline. J lost 4 bases, V lost 6 bases, and 9 bases had no gene match. CDR3 size: 15 residues. Here the CDR3 reads CASRGGDRAGYGYTF. Written as DNA, the CDR3 is TGTGCCAGCAGGGGTGGGGACAGGGCGGGCTATGGCTACACCTTC.